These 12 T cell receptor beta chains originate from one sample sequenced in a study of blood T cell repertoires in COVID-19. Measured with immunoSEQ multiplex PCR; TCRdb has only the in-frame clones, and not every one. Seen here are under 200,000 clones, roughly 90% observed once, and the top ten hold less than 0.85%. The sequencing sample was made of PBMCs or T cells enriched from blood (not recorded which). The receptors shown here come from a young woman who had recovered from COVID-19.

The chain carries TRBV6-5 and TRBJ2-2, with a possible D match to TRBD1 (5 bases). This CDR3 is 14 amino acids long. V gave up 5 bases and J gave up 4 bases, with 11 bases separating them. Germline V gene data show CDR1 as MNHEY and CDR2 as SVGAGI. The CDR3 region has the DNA TGTGCCAGCAGTCGGGCAGGGCCCACCGGGGAGCTGTTTTTT. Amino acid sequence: CASSRAGPTGELFF.

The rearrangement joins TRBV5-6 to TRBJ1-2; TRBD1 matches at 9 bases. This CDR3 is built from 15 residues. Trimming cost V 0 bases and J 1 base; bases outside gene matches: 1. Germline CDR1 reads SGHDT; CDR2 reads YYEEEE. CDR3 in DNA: TGTGCCAGCAGCTTGGGGGACAGGGATAACTATGGCTACACCTTC. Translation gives CASSLGDRDNYGYTF.

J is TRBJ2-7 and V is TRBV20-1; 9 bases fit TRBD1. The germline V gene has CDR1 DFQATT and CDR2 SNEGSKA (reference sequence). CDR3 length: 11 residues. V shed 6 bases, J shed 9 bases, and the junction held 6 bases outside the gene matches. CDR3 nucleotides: TGCAGTGCCAGCAGGGGACAGGGGCAGTACTTC. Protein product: CSASRGQGQYF.

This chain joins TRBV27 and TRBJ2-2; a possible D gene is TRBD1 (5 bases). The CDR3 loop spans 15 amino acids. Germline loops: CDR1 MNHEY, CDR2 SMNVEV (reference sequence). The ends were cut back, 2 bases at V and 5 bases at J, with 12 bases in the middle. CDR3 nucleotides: TGTGCCAGCAGTTTAGTAGGGGAATATACCGGGGAGCTGTTTTTT. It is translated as CASSLVGEYTGELFF.

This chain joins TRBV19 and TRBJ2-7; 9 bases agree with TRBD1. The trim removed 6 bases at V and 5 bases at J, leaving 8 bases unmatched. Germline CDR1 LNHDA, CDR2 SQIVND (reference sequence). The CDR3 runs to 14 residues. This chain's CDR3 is CASSPFRDRDEQYF. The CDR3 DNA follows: TGTGCCAGTAGCCCCTTCCGGGACAGGGACGAGCAGTACTTC.

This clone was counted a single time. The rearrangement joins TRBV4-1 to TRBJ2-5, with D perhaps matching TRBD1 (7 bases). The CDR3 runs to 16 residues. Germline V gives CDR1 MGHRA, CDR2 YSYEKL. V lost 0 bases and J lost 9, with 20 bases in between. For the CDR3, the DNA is TGCGCCAGCAGCCAAGATCCAGGGGGGCCGAGGTTGGCCCAGTACTTC. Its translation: CASSQDPGGPRLAQYF.

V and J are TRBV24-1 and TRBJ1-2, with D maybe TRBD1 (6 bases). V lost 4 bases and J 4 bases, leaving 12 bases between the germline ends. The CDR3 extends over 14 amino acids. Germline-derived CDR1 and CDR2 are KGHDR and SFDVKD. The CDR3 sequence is CATSDHGQRYGYTF. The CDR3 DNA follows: TGTGCCACCAGTGACCACGGACAGCGCTATGGCTACACCTTC.

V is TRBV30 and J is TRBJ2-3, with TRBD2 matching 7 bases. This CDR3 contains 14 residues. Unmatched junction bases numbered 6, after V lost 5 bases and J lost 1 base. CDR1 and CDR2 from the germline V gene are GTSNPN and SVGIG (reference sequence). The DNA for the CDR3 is TGTGCCTGGGGGCGCACTAGCGGCACAGATACGCAGTATTTT. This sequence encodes CAWGRTSGTDTQYF.

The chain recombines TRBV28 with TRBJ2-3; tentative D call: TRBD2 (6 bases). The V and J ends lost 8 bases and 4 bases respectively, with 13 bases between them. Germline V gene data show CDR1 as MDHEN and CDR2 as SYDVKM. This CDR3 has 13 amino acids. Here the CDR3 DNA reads TGTGCCAGCGGGGCGGGACGCGCAGATACGCAGTATTTT. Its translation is CASGAGRADTQYF.

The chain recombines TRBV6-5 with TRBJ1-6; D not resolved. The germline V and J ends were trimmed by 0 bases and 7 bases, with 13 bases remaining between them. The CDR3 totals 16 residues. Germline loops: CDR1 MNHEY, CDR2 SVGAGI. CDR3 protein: CASSYSLLTGNSPLHF. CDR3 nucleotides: TGTGCCAGCAGTTACTCTCTCCTCACGGGGAATTCACCCCTCCACTTT.

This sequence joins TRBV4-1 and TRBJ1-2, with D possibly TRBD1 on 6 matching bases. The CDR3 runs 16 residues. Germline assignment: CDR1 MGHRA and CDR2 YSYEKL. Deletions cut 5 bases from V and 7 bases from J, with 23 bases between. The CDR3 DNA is TGCGCCAGCAGCGCAGACCCCGGGGGGCTGAGTGGTGGCTACACCTTC. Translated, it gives CASSADPGGLSGGYTF.

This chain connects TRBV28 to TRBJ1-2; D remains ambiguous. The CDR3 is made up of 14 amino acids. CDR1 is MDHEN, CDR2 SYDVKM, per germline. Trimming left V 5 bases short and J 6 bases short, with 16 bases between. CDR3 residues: CASSGSTTRDGYTF. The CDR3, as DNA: TGTGCCAGCAGTGGTTCGACCACTAGGGATGGCTACACCTTC.